A selection of T cell receptor beta chains follows, all from one sample in a study of T-cell memory formation after mild COVID-19. TCRdb reprocessed the 5' RACE reads via MiXCR and lists one record per CDR3 protein. The sample lists fewer than 300,000 distinct CDR3 sequences; 15% to 20% were seen once. Sequencing was performed on PBMCs or a T cell subset sorted from them (not recorded which). The receptors were sampled from a young man who had mild COVID-19 (a few samples of this study predate the infection). Cell type and time point are not known. CDR3s include the opening cysteine and the closing phenylalanine or tryptophan.

TRBV7-6,TRBJ2-2,CASSFSRQGNTGELFF
TRBV29-1,TRBJ2-7,CSAASAGYYEQYF
TRBV5-1,TRBJ1-1,CASSEDGNTEAFF
TRBV6-5,TRBJ2-6,CASSLRQAGANVLTF
TRBV5-1,TRBJ1-5,CASSLQVNQPQHF
TRBV7-6,TRBJ2-3,CASSFSGDSTDTQYF
TRBV7-2,TRBJ2-2,CASSTSSGELFF
TRBV9,TRBJ1-1,CASSREGRQADTEAFF
TRBV18,TRBJ1-1,CASSLTRTGGMTEAFF
TRBV3-1,TRBJ2-2,CASSQAGTGNTGELFF
TRBV7-2,TRBJ2-2,CASSFSSTRVGGELFF
TRBV27,TRBJ2-4,CASSKLAGGIIAKNIQYF
TRBV12-3/TRBV12-4,TRBJ2-1,CASSFDDNEQFF
TRBV29-1,TRBJ2-4,CSVGPTSGAGNIQYF
TRBV4-2,TRBJ1-2,CASSQEGAGRGGYGYTF
TRBV7-3,TRBJ1-1,CASSLDRGHTEAFF
TRBV15,TRBJ2-7,CATSRTRQGDSYEQYF
TRBV29-1,TRBJ2-3,CSGRRGADTDTQYF
TRBV9,TRBJ2-1,CASSIQTGTGDLNEQFF
TRBV7-2,TRBJ2-3,CASSLSLVGRDWGTDTQYF
TRBV28,TRBJ2-1,CASEYRGLFF
TRBV20-1,TRBJ2-7,CSATGLAGGYSYEQYF
TRBV28,TRBJ1-2,CASSFGSGGNYGYTF
TRBV27,TRBJ1-6,CASSFGTGSSPLHF
TRBV5-4,TRBJ2-4,CASSLADETRAYF
TRBV4-3,TRBJ2-3,CASSQAGTSGTLSTDTQYF
TRBV3-1,TRBJ2-3,CASSQVGDTDTQYF
TRBV6-2/TRBV6-3,TRBJ2-7,CASGGAGATLQYF
TRBV11-1,TRBJ2-1,CASSVLIRDEQFF
TRBV6-1,TRBJ2-2,CASSEDLNTGELFF
TRBV6-2/TRBV6-3,TRBJ2-5,CASSTPREQETQYF
TRBV30,TRBJ2-5,CAWSVTSGRETQYF
TRBV10-3,TRBJ2-7,CAIGTGSSYEQYF
TRBV6-5,TRBJ2-1,CASSYSPGFGFEQFF
TRBV4-1,TRBJ1-2,CASSQEPQGRGYTF
TRBV11-3,TRBJ2-1,CASSVGQSSSYNEQFF
TRBV27,TRBJ1-1,CASSTYRGQVGTEAFF
TRBV7-9,TRBJ1-1,CASSLSGVLKAFF
TRBV7-2,TRBJ2-7,CASSYPGQGYEQYF
TRBV6-2/TRBV6-3,TRBJ1-2,CASSPTGYGYTF
TRBV9,TRBJ2-7,CASSAGQGHSYEQYF
TRBV4-1,TRBJ2-3,CASSLRWGGAPYF
TRBV12-3/TRBV12-4,TRBJ1-2,CASSEERGAYGYTF
TRBV7-3,TRBJ2-1,CASSPSGGAVEQFF
TRBV10-3,TRBJ2-1,CAIRTSGGHEQFF
TRBV7-6,TRBJ2-2,CASSLGVSRLAGELFF
TRBV5-1,TRBJ2-7,CASRVGLASSYEQYF
TRBV7-9,TRBJ1-1,CASSLPAGRGANTEAFF
TRBV5-5,TRBJ2-1,CASSPLEGASRYNEQFF
TRBV12-3/TRBV12-4,TRBJ2-1,CASRWTTEQFF
TRBV11-2,TRBJ1-4,CASSLGPIRQKLFF
TRBV28,TRBJ1-1,CATKGPYTEAFF
TRBV7-6,TRBJ2-7,CASSPQGLAGEQYF
TRBV15,TRBJ2-7,CATSRVSGGASYEQYF
TRBV5-1,TRBJ1-1,CASSLATYTEAFF
TRBV5-6,TRBJ1-5,CASSLGRGSVQPQHF